These 2 T cell receptor beta chains originate from one sample sequenced in a study of T cell responses to AZD1222 COVID-19 vaccine. Assay used: immunoSEQ multiplex PCR; TCRdb lists only in-frame clones, some missing. Of approximately 120,000 clones in the sample, roughly 88% were seen once. The sequenced sample was peripheral blood, obtained on day 0 of AZD1222 vaccination. The source of these receptors is an adult in good health.

The CDR3 nucleotides read TGTGCCAGCAGTCCGACAGGGGACAATGAGCAGTTCTTC. Translated: CASSPTGDNEQFF. The gene calls are TRBV12-3 or TRBV12-4 and TRBJ2-1; TRBD1 matches 8 bases. CDR3 length equals 13 residues. Trimming took 5 bases from V and 5 from J; bases not matched to a gene: 2.

This rearrangement joins TRBV19 to TRBJ2-2; possible D gene TRBD1, 5 bases. CDR1 is LNHDA, CDR2 SQIVND, per germline (reference sequence). CDR3 length equals 15 residues. Between the trimmed V and J ends, which lost 6 bases and 0 bases, there was a span of 11 bases. The CDR3 DNA reads as TGTGCCAGTAGCCGACAGTTCGCGAACACCGGGGAGCTGTTTTTT. Amino acids: CASSRQFANTGELFF.